This T cell receptor beta chain was retrieved from a study of blood T cell repertoires in COVID-19. Study-level background: Sites in the United States, Italy and Spain provided acute and convalescent COVID-19 samples.

CDR1 and CDR2 from the germline V gene are GTSNPN and SVGIG (reference sequence). This CDR3 spans 14 amino acids. The ends lost 4 bases at V and 3 bases at J; junction bases unmatched: 3. Per the authors' pipeline: Amplification with reference gene primers provided the estimates of nucleated cell counts. Profiling relied on immunoSEQ multiplex PCR, and the TCRdb table lists in-frame clones only, not all of them. V, J and clone size are taken as reported in that table, and D and trimming were inferred from the DNA itself. This table has 300,000 or so clones, around 90% appearing once. This rearrangement joins TRBV30 to TRBJ1-6; 7 bases fit TRBD1. Sequencing was performed on peripheral blood. The clonotype was recovered from a man in his forties or fifties with active or convalescent COVID-19. Written as DNA, the CDR3 is TGTGCCTGGAACAGGGGCGACTATAATTCACCCCTCCACTTT. It is translated as CAWNRGDYNSPLHF.